This T cell receptor beta chain was obtained from a study of blood T cell repertoires in COVID-19. Under the authors' procedure: Cell counts per sample came from amplifying reference gene primers. Here immunoSEQ multiplex PCR was the method, and the copy in TCRdb shows in-frame clones only, minus some. Clonal size and the V and J genes are those of that table, whereas D and trimming came from the DNA. The sample records 340,000 or so clones, 65% to 90% being singletons. The CDR3 loop spans 19 amino acids. The participants were between about 18 and 90 years old and came from about two dozen US areas. The specimen was PBMCs or T cells enriched from blood (not recorded which). The receptor comes from a woman between 40 and 55 years old with acute COVID-19. The V and J genes are TRBV21-1 and TRBJ1-3; whether TRBD1, the table's D call, matches the DNA was not checked. TRBV21-1 is assigned pseudogene status. In nucleotides, the CDR3 is TGTGCCAGCAGCACCGGTCCCGGGACAGTATTGGGCTCTGGAAACACCATATATTTT. It translates to CASSTGPGTVLGSGNTIYF.